Below, 13 T cell receptor beta chains from the same sample are listed, as sequenced in a study of T-cell reconstitution after alpha-beta-depleted transplantation in children. Unique molecular identifiers featured in how the TCRbeta library was prepared. TCRdb analysed the PCR reads with MiXCR anew, one entry per CDR3 protein. Among 700,000 or so distinct CDR3 sequences listed, around 12% were seen once. Sequences were derived from PBMCs, sampled before TCRalphabeta/CD19-depleted stem cell transplant. The source is a girl aged 2 to 9 with congenital amegakaryocytic thrombocytopenia, due to receive a stem cell transplant.

This clonotype showed up just a few times. The CDR3 region has the DNA TGTGCCAGCAGTTACCAGGATTTACCCTACGAGCAGTACTTC. Translation: CASSYQDLPYEQYF. The V and J genes are TRBV6-2 or TRBV6-3 and TRBJ2-7; D ambiguous. V lost 2 bases to trimming and J lost 2 bases, with 10 bases between them. This CDR3 region has 14 residues. Germline V gene lookup returns CDR1 MNHEY and CDR2 SVGEGT.

Only a few counts were recorded for this clonotype. V and J are TRBV20-1 and TRBJ1-2; 10 positions match TRBD1. The CDR3 loop spans 14 amino acids. CDR1 and CDR2 (germline): DFQATT, SNEGSKA (reference sequence). Germline trimming cut 6 bases from V and 2 bases from J; bases unmatched to any gene: 6. The CDR3 nucleotides are TGCAGTGCACGAGACAGGGGGCTCAACTATGGCTACACCTTC. Encoded protein: CSARDRGLNYGYTF.

This sequence joins TRBV7-2 and TRBJ2-1; TRBD2 matches 11 bases. The V gene end was trimmed by 3 bases and the J gene end by 7 bases; junction bases not matched to a gene: 11. Germline V gene sequence: CDR1 SGHTA, CDR2 FQGNSA. The CDR3 is 17 amino acids. The CDR3: CASSFRILAGVGNEQFF. The CDR3 DNA follows: TGTGCCAGCAGCTTCCGCATACTAGCGGGAGTAGGGAATGAGCAGTTCTTC.

This clonotype came up many times. This chain connects TRBV29-1 to TRBJ2-1; 10 nucleotides match TRBD2. Germline CDR1 SQVTM, CDR2 ANQGSEA. J lost 4 bases, V lost 2 bases, and 11 bases had no gene match. The length of the CDR3 is 17 residues. This CDR3 is CSVELRGRTSGYNEQFF. CDR3 sequence (DNA): TGCAGCGTTGAACTGAGAGGTAGGACTAGCGGATACAATGAGCAGTTCTTC.

In its sample, this clonotype was seen many times. The chain employs TRBV12-3 or TRBV12-4 and TRBJ2-3; tentatively, D is TRBD2 (5 bases). Trimming took 7 bases from V and 5 from J, leaving 13 bases between them. The CDR3 sequence is 13 residues long. The CDR3, as DNA: TGTGCCAGCACATTCGAGGGTGGAGATACGCAGTATTTT. Its translation is CASTFEGGDTQYF.

This clonotype was detected a few times. The rearrangement uses TRBV7-6 and TRBJ2-2; D gene unclear. This CDR3 comprises 11 residues. CDR1 and CDR2 (germline): SGHVS, FNYEAQ. DNA of the CDR3: TGTGGGGTAGTCGCCACCGGGGAGCTGTTTTTT. Translation: CGVVATGELFF.

Comment on this clonotype: At one of its ends the junction is not consistent with the germline gene, which may arise from a read error. V is TRBV20-1 and J is TRBJ2-5, with a tentative D call TRBD2 (7 bases). This CDR3 region has 16 residues. Germline-derived CDR1 and CDR2 are DFQATT and SNEGSKA (reference sequence). The CDR3 DNA reads as TGCTGTGCTAGAAGGGGGGGTAGGACAGTTGAAGAGACCCAGTACTTC. Its translation: CCARRGGRTVEETQYF.

This clonotype was observed at least ten times. This chain connects TRBV5-1 to TRBJ2-2; 11 nucleotides line up with TRBD2. Losses at the gene ends were 4 bases for V and 3 bases for J; bases not matched to a gene: 5. The CDR3 runs 16 residues. CDR1 is SGHRS and CDR2 is YFSETQ in the germline V gene. CDR3 protein: CASSQTSGRYTGELFF. CDR3 nucleotide sequence: TGCGCCAGCAGCCAAACTAGCGGGAGATACACCGGGGAGCTGTTTTTT.

This clonotype was picked up many times. The CDR3 nucleotides read TGCGCCAGCAGCATACTATCCGAAAGGAACACTGAAGCTTTCTTT. Amino acid sequence: CASSILSERNTEAFF. V gene TRBV5-1 combines with J gene TRBJ1-1; D is ambiguous. The V and J ends lost 4 bases and 1 base respectively, with 14 bases between them. This CDR3 is 15 amino acids long. Per the germline V gene, CDR1 is SGHRS and CDR2 is YFSETQ.

This clonotype was recorded at least ten times. This chain joins TRBV20-1 and TRBJ2-7; tentative D call: TRBD2 (5 bases). The V end was cut by 3 bases, the J end by 3 bases, with 15 bases between. Germline V CDR1 and CDR2: DFQATT, SNEGSKA (reference sequence). CDR3 length: 14 amino acids. DNA for the CDR3: TGCAGTGCTAGCGAGCGGTCATTGTTCTACGAGCAGTACTTC. Encoded protein: CSASERSLFYEQYF.

This clonotype was seen more than once but under ten times. This chain connects TRBV20-1 to TRBJ1-5; no firm D call. Trimming left V 0 bases short and J 6 bases short, with 9 bases between. This CDR3 has 13 amino acids. CDR1 is DFQATT, CDR2 SNEGSKA, per germline (reference sequence). The CDR3 is CSARELGFQPQHF. CDR3 DNA: TGCAGTGCTAGAGAATTAGGTTTTCAGCCCCAGCATTTT.

This clonotype occurred many times. The chain links TRBV12-3 or TRBV12-4 to TRBJ2-1; 11 nucleotides match TRBD2. The CDR3 consists of 14 residues. The ends lost 3 bases at V and 12 bases at J; junction bases unmatched: 7. CDR3 coding DNA: TGTGCCAGCAGTTTCACTAGCGGGAGTATAGGGCAGTTCTTC. Translated: CASSFTSGSIGQFF.

The chain employs TRBV30 and TRBJ2-2, with a possible D match to TRBD2 (5 bases). V was cut by 5 bases and J by 4 bases, with 14 bases left in between. The CDR3 length is 14 residues. CDR1 and CDR2 from the germline V gene are GTSNPN and SVGIG (reference sequence). As DNA, the CDR3 is TGTGCCTGGCGGAGGACGGGGAGCACCGGGGAGCTGTTTTTT. Translating gives CAWRRTGSTGELFF.